A single sample gave rise to the 5 T cell receptor beta chains below, sequenced in a study of blood T cell repertoires in COVID-19. Assay: immunoSEQ multiplex PCR; the TCRdb copy retains only in-frame clones and omits some. The sample holds 170,000 or so clones, 85% to 95% seen once. Material for sequencing was peripheral blood. These receptors were obtained from a man aged 50 or older with acute or convalescent COVID-19.

The rearrangement joins TRBV19 to TRBJ1-1, with no clear D. This CDR3 region has 17 residues. Germline V gives CDR1 LNHDA, CDR2 SQIVND (reference sequence). The V end lost 4 bases, the J end lost 6 bases, and 24 bases lay between the germline ends. CDR3 sequence reads: CASSTPPRGGRSAEAFF. The CDR3 DNA reads TGTGCCAGTAGTACCCCCCCTCGGGGAGGGCGGTCGGCTGAAGCTTTCTTT.

This clone was picked up one time. The chain combines TRBV5-1 with TRBJ2-7; TRBD1 matches at 9 bases. J gave up 4 bases and V 7 bases, and 9 bases lay outside the gene matches. Germline V gene data show CDR1 as SGHRS and CDR2 as YFSETQ. The CDR3 sequence is 14 residues long. As DNA, the CDR3 is TGCGCCAGCGGTCCGGGACAGGGTGTGTACGAGCAGTACTTC. This translates into CASGPGQGVYEQYF.

The chain joins TRBV3-1 (or the pseudogene TRBV3-2) to TRBJ2-2; 9 positions agree with TRBD2. Unmatched junction bases numbered 5, after V lost 5 bases and J lost 4 bases. The CDR3 length is 15 residues. The germline CDR1 and CDR2 sequences are LGHDT and YNNKEL (reference sequence). The CDR3 loop is CASSALAGTTGELFF. CDR3 nucleotide sequence: TGTGCCAGCAGCGCTCTAGCGGGAACCACCGGGGAGCTGTTTTTT.

The rearrangement joins TRBV6-2 or TRBV6-3 to TRBJ2-5, with D perhaps being TRBD1 or TRBD2 (5 bases each). The CDR3 is 15 amino acids. Germline V gives CDR1 MNHEY, CDR2 SVGEGT. Trimming shortened V by 6 bases and J by 2 bases, and 16 bases separated the two germline ends. CDR3 coding DNA: TGTGCCAGCAGCGGGGCGCAGGGTTATCAAGAGACCCAGTACTTC. The encoded protein is CASSGAQGYQETQYF.

V usage is TRBV5-1 and J usage is TRBJ2-3, with 10 bases matching TRBD2. This CDR3 region has 15 residues. V dropped 2 bases and J dropped 5; count of bases not matched to a gene: 5. Germline assignment: CDR1 SGHRS and CDR2 YFSETQ. CDR3 loop: CASSFSGGAEDTQYF. The CDR3 DNA reads TGCGCCAGCAGCTTCAGCGGGGGGGCCGAAGATACGCAGTATTTT.